The sequence of this T cell receptor (beta chain) was determined in a study of CD8+CD57+ T cells in acquired aplastic anemia. Study-wide results and limits: Significance was not reached for CD8+ Simpson's diversity between patients and controls.

Points on this clonotype: The antigen is not known. A much larger clone differs by one base, so this may be a read error. The final CDR3 position lacks the conserved phenylalanine or tryptophan, pointing to a likely read error.

V lost 5 bases, J lost 5 bases, and 29 bases stayed unmatched. CDR3 length equals 21 residues. The germline gives CDR1 SGHAT, CDR2 FQDESV (reference sequence). Sequencing involved patients with CD8+CD57+ cell expansion previously shown by flow cytometry. Each patient gave a blood sample that was collected before any therapy had been received. Genomic DNA, the template, was used for profiling of the TCR beta VDJ and CDR3. One entry per CDR3 protein results from TCRdb running MiXCR on the reads. The sample records roughly 150,000 distinct CDR3 sequences, roughly half being singletons. Specimen: sorted CD4+, CD8+, or CD8+CD57+ T cells (not recorded which) from PBMCs. The clonotype comes from a human donor with aplastic anemia. This chain connects TRBV11-1 to TRBJ1-2, with TRBD1 matching over 7 bases. The CDR3 region is CASSTYRQGVSSLRLPYGYTL. Written as DNA, the CDR3 is TGTGCCAGCAGCACCTACCGACAGGGAGTTTCTTCACTTCGCCTACCGTATGGCTACACCCTC.